Shown below are 26 T cell receptor beta chains from a single sample sequenced in a study of cytomegalovirus exposure and HLA in healthy donors. Both 60 Vbeta primers and 13 Jbeta primers went into the PCR. The method was immunoSEQ multiplex PCR; TCRdb's version includes in-frame clones alone and lacks a portion of them. Here the sample spans about 120,000 clones, around three quarters being singletons. The source material was PBMCs. The receptor source for this set is a woman in her twenties or thirties in good health and CMV-seropositive.

J is TRBJ2-1 and V is TRBV5-1; a weak D match, TRBD2 (5 bases). V gave up 2 bases and J gave up 7 bases, with 13 bases separating them. Germline V lookup: CDR1 SGHRS, CDR2 YFSETQ. The CDR3 runs 14 residues. As DNA, the CDR3 is TGCGCCAGCAGCTTTGAGGGCTCCACTAATGAGCAGTTCTTC. Its protein product is CASSFEGSTNEQFF. The full variable domain, rest sourced from reference TRBV5-1 and TRBJ2-1, is KAGVTQTPRYLIKTRGQQVTLSCSPISGHRSVSWYQQTPGQGLQFLFEYFSETQRNKGNFPGRFSGRQFSNSRSEMNVSTLELGDSALYLCASSFEGSTNEQFFGPGTRLTVL.

This chain uses TRBV6-1 with TRBJ2-5; TRBD2 aligns across 10 bases. Germline CDR1 and CDR2: MNHNS and SASEGT. J gave up 4 bases and V 3 bases, and 14 bases lay outside the gene matches. The CDR3 contains 18 residues. The CDR3 sequence is CASSDSKTSGPQGETQYF. The DNA of the CDR3 is TGTGCCAGCAGTGATAGCAAGACTAGCGGGCCCCAGGGAGAGACCCAGTACTTC.

V usage is TRBV5-5 and J usage is TRBJ1-1, with unresolved D. The CDR3 has 14 residues. V lost 1 base and J lost 9, with 16 bases in between. Germline lookup yields CDR1 SGHKS and CDR2 YYEKEE (reference sequence). The CDR3 DNA is TGTGCCAGCAGCTTGAACGCCGGTACCGAGAAAGCTTTCTTT. It is translated as CASSLNAGTEKAFF.

The chain has TRBV12-5 and TRBJ1-4; D not certain. The germline CDR1 and CDR2 sequences are LGHNT and FRNRAP. CDR3 length equals 16 residues. Trimming took off 0 bases at V and 7 bases at J, with 15 bases between the two ends. The CDR3 reads CASGLVLAGGVEKLFF. The CDR3 coding sequence is TGTGCTAGTGGTTTGGTACTGGCGGGCGGGGTTGAAAAACTGTTTTTT.

The chain combines TRBV4-3 with TRBJ2-3; a weak D match, TRBD2 (6 bases). The V gene's germline CDR1 is LGHNA and CDR2 YSLEER. The CDR3 extends over 14 amino acids. Trimming took 5 bases from V and 2 from J, leaving 11 bases between them. CDR3 coding DNA: TGCGCCAGCAGCGGTACTAGCTTCACAGATACGCAGTATTTT. Protein: CASSGTSFTDTQYF.

This sequence joins TRBV15 and TRBJ2-1; tentative D call: TRBD2 (5 bases). The ends were cut back, 5 bases at V and 8 bases at J, with 16 bases in the middle. Germline CDR1 is LNHNV and CDR2 is YYDKDF (reference sequence). This CDR3 is built from 14 residues. This CDR3 is CATSGSGSRDEQFF. The CDR3, as DNA: TGTGCCACCAGCGGCAGCGGTTCTAGGGATGAGCAGTTCTTC.

This chain joins TRBV11-2 and TRBJ2-1; weak D call: TRBD2 (6 bases). The CDR3 sequence is 14 residues long. Trimming removed 5 bases at V and 7 bases at J, with 15 bases between. CDR1 and CDR2 from the germline V gene are SGHAT and FQNNGV. The CDR3 spells CASSPGAGTNEQFF. In DNA form, the CDR3 reads TGTGCCAGCAGCCCCGGTGCGGGGACTAATGAGCAGTTCTTC.

The rearrangement uses TRBV18 and TRBJ1-6; D is undetermined. The CDR3 runs to 15 residues. Trimming took off 0 bases at V and 8 bases at J, with 11 bases between the two ends. CDR1 and CDR2 from the germline V gene are KGHSH and LQKENI. The CDR3 nucleotides read TGTGCCAGCTCACCACCTACGAGGTCCGATTCACCCCTCCACTTT. As protein: CASSPPTRSDSPLHF.

This clone was seen more than once but under ten times. CDR3 sequence: CASSSGRGRNTEAFF. The CDR3 region has the DNA TGTGCCAGCAGCTCAGGGAGGGGCCGGAACACTGAAGCTTTCTTT. This chain links TRBV5-4 with TRBJ1-1; D is perhaps TRBD1 (5 bases). This CDR3 is built from 15 residues. Trimming removed 3 bases from V and 1 base from J, with 13 bases in between. Germline loops: CDR1 SGHNT, CDR2 YYREEE (reference sequence).

The chain carries TRBV6-5 and TRBJ2-7, with a weak D call TRBD1 (5 bases). Germline CDR1 MNHEY, CDR2 SVGAGI. V lost 6 bases, J lost 3 bases, and 9 bases lay in between. The CDR3 loop spans 12 amino acids. The CDR3 DNA follows: TGTGCCAGCAGAGCCACAGGCTACGAGCAGTACTTC. It is translated as CASRATGYEQYF.

This clone was observed once. The rearrangement joins TRBV30 to TRBJ1-2; no clear D. The V gene's germline CDR1 is GTSNPN and CDR2 SVGIG (reference sequence). The V and J ends lost 1 base and 5 bases respectively, with 11 bases between them. This CDR3 comprises 13 residues. This chain's CDR3 is CAWSEGAGYGYTF. The CDR3 DNA reads TGTGCCTGGAGTGAAGGCGCGGGGTATGGCTACACCTTC.

The CDR3 coding sequence is TGCGCCAGCAGCCCCGGGACAGGGGTGACCAATGAGCAGTTCTTC. It encodes CASSPGTGVTNEQFF. The chain uses TRBV5-1 and TRBJ2-1; 10 bases are a match to TRBD1. There are 15 residues in the CDR3. CDR1 and CDR2 (germline): SGHRS, YFSETQ. V lost 4 bases to trimming and J lost 6 bases; unmatched junction nucleotides: 7.

The chain is built from TRBV28 and TRBJ1-3; no definite D call. The V gene's germline CDR1 is MDHEN and CDR2 SYDVKM. CDR3 length: 13 residues. Trimming took 6 bases from V and 1 from J, leaving 7 bases between them. CDR3 sequence (DNA): TGTGCCAGCAGGGAGGGATCTGGAAACACCATATATTTT. This encodes CASREGSGNTIYF.

This clone appeared a single time. The J gene is TRBJ2-7, the V gene TRBV4-1; TRBD1 matches at 7 bases. V lost 1 base, J lost 4 bases, and 7 bases stayed unmatched. Per the germline V gene, CDR1 is MGHRA and CDR2 is YSYEKL. There are 15 residues in the CDR3. CDR3 loop: CASSQGDSIPYEQYF. The CDR3, as DNA: TGCGCCAGCAGCCAAGGGGACAGTATACCATACGAGCAGTACTTC.

This clone was detected only a few times. The J gene is TRBJ1-1, the V gene TRBV6-5; D gene ambiguous. This CDR3 spans 12 amino acids. The germline V gene has CDR1 MNHEY and CDR2 SVGAGI. V lost 2 bases, J lost 7 bases, and 8 bases lay in between. The CDR3 is CASSYRGSEAFF. The DNA for the CDR3 is TGTGCCAGCAGTTACCGTGGCAGTGAAGCTTTCTTT.

J is TRBJ2-5 and V is TRBV14; 10 bases align to TRBD2. The length of the CDR3 is 20 residues. Germline loops: CDR1 SGHDN, CDR2 FVKESK. The J segment lost 5 bases and the V segment lost 0 bases, leaving 18 bases of the junction unmatched. For the CDR3, the DNA is TGTGCCAGCAGCCAAGAGGCTAGCGGGGGTCGACGGCTCATGGGGGAGACCCAGTACTTC. Protein: CASSQEASGGRRLMGETQYF.

The chain has TRBV5-1 and TRBJ2-5; 7 bases are a match to TRBD2. Germline lookup yields CDR1 SGHRS and CDR2 YFSETQ. The CDR3 is made up of 13 amino acids. V dropped 3 bases and J dropped 5; count of bases not matched to a gene: 4. CDR3 in DNA: TGCGCCAGCAGCTCCGGGGGAGGGGAGACCCAGTACTTC. It yields the protein CASSSGGGETQYF.

The DNA for the CDR3 is TGTGCCAGCAGCTTATCCGGTTCTAATTCACCCCTCCACTTT. Its translation: CASSLSGSNSPLHF. This chain links TRBV7-9 with TRBJ1-6; D is ambiguous. Trimming took 2 bases from V and 6 from J, leaving 8 bases between them. Germline assignment: CDR1 SEHNR and CDR2 FQNEAQ (reference sequence). CDR3 length equals 14 residues.

This clone was observed a handful of times. The chain joins TRBV28 to TRBJ2-7; D is perhaps TRBD1 (5 bases). CDR3 length equals 13 residues. The germline V and J ends were trimmed by 2 bases and 3 bases, with 8 bases remaining between them. Germline CDR1 and CDR2: MDHEN and SYDVKM. In DNA form, the CDR3 reads TGTGCCAGCAGTTTAGCAGGGTGCTACGAGCAGTACTTC. It codes for CASSLAGCYEQYF.

The chain is built from TRBV6-6 and TRBJ1-1; D gene uncertain. Trimming left V 2 bases short and J 8 bases short, with 9 bases between. This CDR3 is 12 amino acids long. The V gene's germline CDR1 is MNHNY and CDR2 SVGAGI (reference sequence). Here the CDR3 DNA reads TGTGCCAGCAGTTACGGCAGCGAGGAAGCTTTCTTT. Translated: CASSYGSEEAFF.

DNA for the CDR3: TGTGCCAGCAGTTTATTGGCAGGAGGAAATAGTGAGCAGTTCTTC. Protein product: CASSLLAGGNSEQFF. The gene calls are TRBV27 and TRBJ2-1, with TRBD2 as a possible D gene (5 bases). The CDR3 runs 15 residues. With 1 base removed from V and 9 bases from J, the gap between germline ends came to 16 bases. Germline CDR1 MNHEY, CDR2 SMNVEV (reference sequence).

This sequence joins TRBV5-6 and TRBJ2-2, with a tentative D call TRBD2 (6 bases). Germline assignment: CDR1 SGHDT and CDR2 YYEEEE. Deletions cut 0 bases from V and 1 base from J, with 13 bases between. The CDR3 totals 17 residues. CDR3 residues: CASSLGWGLQNTGELFF. DNA of the CDR3: TGTGCCAGCAGCTTGGGGTGGGGACTCCAGAACACCGGGGAGCTGTTTTTT.

The chain is built from TRBV4-1 and TRBJ1-5; unclear D gene. The CDR3 runs 17 residues. V gave up 0 bases and J gave up 0 bases, with 12 bases separating them. CDR1 and CDR2 from the germline V gene are MGHRA and YSYEKL. The CDR3 DNA reads TGCGCCAGCAGCCAAGATGGGAGTGGATATAGCAATCAGCCCCAGCATTTT. Translation: CASSQDGSGYSNQPQHF.

The V call is TRBV6-6, the J call TRBJ2-2; tentatively, D is TRBD1 (5 bases). Trimming took 10 bases from V and 4 from J, leaving 10 bases between them. This CDR3 spans 12 amino acids. From germline, CDR1 is MNHNY and CDR2 SVGAGI (reference sequence). DNA for the CDR3: TGTGCCATCTCAGGGTTCACCGGGGAGCTGTTTTTT. This translates into CAISGFTGELFF.

In this sample, this clone turned up a few times. The chain is built from TRBV7-3 and TRBJ2-1; D is possibly TRBD2 (6 bases). The V gene lost 3 bases and the J gene lost 7 bases, with 10 bases spanning the gap. The CDR3 is 13 residues long. Germline-derived CDR1 and CDR2 are SGHTA and FQGTGA. CDR3 amino acids: CASSLRRGNEQFF. The CDR3 coding sequence is TGTGCCAGCAGCTTGCGGCGGGGAAATGAGCAGTTCTTC.

The chain uses TRBV27 and TRBJ2-5, with D possibly matching TRBD1 (7 bases). Per the germline V gene, CDR1 is MNHEY and CDR2 is SMNVEV (reference sequence). There are 16 residues in the CDR3. V dropped 0 bases and J dropped 2 bases, with 13 bases sitting between them. For the CDR3, the DNA is TGTGCCAGCAGTTTATCCGGGGCAGGGGGGCAAGAGACCCAGTACTTC. Translation gives CASSLSGAGGQETQYF.